A single TCR beta chain is shown here with its context. The data belong to a study of PD-L1 blockade in urothelial cancer. Study information: Atezolizumab (1,200 mg intravenously every 3 weeks) began around 2014 for patients. Median T cell yield from blood was fewer than 150,000.

The study collected 1 to 8 samples per patient, pretreatment and on-treatment. Produced via immunoSEQ multiplex PCR; TCRdb's table is partial and in-frame only. The repertoire holds some 30,000 clones, with 85% to 90% as singletons. Sequenced here: PBMCs, sampled around atezolizumab (anti-PD-L1) treatment. This receptor was taken from a man aged 45-65 years with urothelial cancer.

The DNA for the CDR3 is TGTGCCAGCTCACTACCGTGGACAGGGTCCTACGAGCAGTACTTC. It is translated as CASSLPWTGSYEQYF. The chain links TRBV18 to TRBJ2-7; 8 bases fit TRBD1. Per the germline V gene, CDR1 is KGHSH and CDR2 is LQKENI. The CDR3 has 15 residues. The J segment lost 1 base and the V segment lost 4 bases, leaving 6 bases of the junction unmatched.